The clone carrying this T cell receptor (beta chain) was recorded many times. Its matching antigen is unknown. The CDR3 totals 15 residues. The ends were cut back, 6 bases at V and 6 bases at J, with 20 bases in the middle. From germline, CDR1 is LNHDA and CDR2 SQIVND (reference sequence). The sample comes from a study of Graves' ophthalmopathy and Graves' hyperthyroidism. From RNA, the CDR3 regions of TCR beta chains were amplified and sequenced. Second-round multiplex PCR came after first-round RT-PCR with HTBI primers. Each CDR3 protein is one row after TCRdb ran MiXCR on the multiplex PCR reads. The sample lists about 210,000 distinct CDR3 sequences, under 30% occurring once. Regarding the study as a whole: Most expanded clonotypes in thyroid above 0.001 frequency also showed up in blood.

Isolation of PBMCs was performed using around 9.5 ml of fresh peripheral blood. The source material was peripheral blood. The V and J genes are TRBV19 and TRBJ1-1; possibly TRBD1 for D (6 bases). This clonotype was sampled from a man aged 45 to 65 with Graves' ophthalmopathy. The CDR3 sequence: CASRFESQGGAEAFF. CDR3 nucleotide sequence: TGTGCCAGTAGATTTGAGTCACAGGGAGGAGCTGAAGCTTTCTTT. The variable domain in full, with the rest retrieved from reference TRBV19 and TRBJ1-1, is DGGITQSPKYLFRKEGQNVTLSCEQNLNHDAMYWYRQDPGQGLRLIYYSQIVNDFQKGDIAEGYSVSREKKESFPLTVTSAQKNPTAFYLCASRFESQGGAEAFFGQGTRLTVV.